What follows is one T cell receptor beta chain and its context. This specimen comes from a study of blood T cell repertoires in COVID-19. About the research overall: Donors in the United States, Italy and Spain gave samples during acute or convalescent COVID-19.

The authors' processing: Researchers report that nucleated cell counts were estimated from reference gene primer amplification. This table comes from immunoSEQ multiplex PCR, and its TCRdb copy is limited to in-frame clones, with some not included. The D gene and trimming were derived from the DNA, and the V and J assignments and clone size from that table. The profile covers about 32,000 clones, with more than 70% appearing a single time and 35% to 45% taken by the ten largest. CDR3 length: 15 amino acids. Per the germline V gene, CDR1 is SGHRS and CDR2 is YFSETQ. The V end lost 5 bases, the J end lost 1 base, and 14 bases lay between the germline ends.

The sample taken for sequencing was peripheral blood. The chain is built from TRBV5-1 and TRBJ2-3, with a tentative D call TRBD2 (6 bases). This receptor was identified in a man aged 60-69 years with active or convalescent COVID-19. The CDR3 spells CASSGWGVGTDTQYF. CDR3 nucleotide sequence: TGCGCCAGCAGTGGTTGGGGGGTTGGCACAGATACGCAGTATTTT.